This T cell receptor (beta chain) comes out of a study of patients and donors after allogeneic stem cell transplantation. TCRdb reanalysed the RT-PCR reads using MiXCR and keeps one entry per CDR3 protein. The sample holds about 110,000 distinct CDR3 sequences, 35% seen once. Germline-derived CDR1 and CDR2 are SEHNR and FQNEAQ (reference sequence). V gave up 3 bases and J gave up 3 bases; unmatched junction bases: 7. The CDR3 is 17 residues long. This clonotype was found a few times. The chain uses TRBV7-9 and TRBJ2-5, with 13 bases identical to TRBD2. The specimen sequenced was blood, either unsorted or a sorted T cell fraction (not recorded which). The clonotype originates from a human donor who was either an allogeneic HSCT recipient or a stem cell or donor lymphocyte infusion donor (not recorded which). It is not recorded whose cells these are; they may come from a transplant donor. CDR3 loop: CASSLNILAGGEETQYF. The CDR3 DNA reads TGTGCCAGCAGCTTGAATATACTAGCGGGAGGGGAAGAGACCCAGTACTTC.